The 25 T cell receptor beta chains below all came from one sample that was sequenced in a study of tumor-infiltrating lymphocytes in primary liver carcinoma. The researchers produced TCR beta cDNA from approximately 550 ng total RNA with a constant-region primer. Three-round nested multiplex PCR performed with slightly modified ARM-PCR produced the TCR beta libraries. Amplification in the first two PCR rounds was performed using TRBV1-TRBV30 forward primers and a C-beta reverse primer for approximately 10 cycles each. TCRdb reanalysed the multiplex PCR reads using MiXCR and keeps one entry per CDR3 protein. The top ten clones hold 15% to 20% of a sample with about 190,000 distinct CDR3 sequences, over 80% of them seen once. Each 20-30 mg portion of unsorted bulk tissue served as the source for co-extraction of RNA and DNA. Sequencing used tumor tissue from primary liver carcinoma. All receptors come from a man between 35 and 55 years old with primary liver carcinoma and hepatitis B virus infection.

The gene calls are TRBV29-1 and TRBJ2-7; D unclear. The V gene lost 8 bases and the J gene lost 4 bases, with 12 bases spanning the gap. Germline loops: CDR1 SQVTM, CDR2 ANQGSEA. The CDR3 consists of 11 residues. CDR3: CSFVWVYEQYF. CDR3 nucleotides: TGCAGCTTTGTGTGGGTATACGAGCAGTACTTC.

About this clonotype itself: Since the CDR3 does not end with the conserved phenylalanine or tryptophan, this likely comes from a read error. The gene calls are TRBV6-6 and TRBJ1-5; 9 bases agree with TRBD1. CDR3 length: 15 residues. Germline CDR1 is MNHNY and CDR2 is SVGAGI (reference sequence). The CDR3 protein is CASTPTGGGNQAQHY. The CDR3 bases are TGTGCCAGCACCCCGACAGGGGGGGGCAATCAGGCCCAGCATTAT.

This clonotype has more than one count but fewer than ten. The junction differs from germline at one of its ends, possibly a read error. For the CDR3, the DNA is TGCACCAGTCGGGTGGGGAAAAACAATGAGCAGTTCTTC. Translation gives CTSRVGKNNEQFF. The V and J genes are TRBV5-1 and TRBJ2-1; D is ambiguous. Germline V gene data show CDR1 as SGHRS and CDR2 as YFSETQ. The CDR3 has 13 residues.

With respect to this clonotype: Germline and junction disagree at one end, which may indicate a read error. V gene TRBV11-1 combines with J gene TRBJ2-7; TRBD1 matches at 8 bases. This CDR3 spans 13 amino acids. The germline CDR1 and CDR2 sequences are SGHAT and FQDESV (reference sequence). Here the CDR3 reads CANRGKRCYEHYF. The DNA of the CDR3 is TGTGCCAACAGGGGGAAGCGATGCTACGAGCACTACTTC.

Of note for this clonotype: The CDR3 end shows no conserved phenylalanine or tryptophan, and so a read error is likely. The DNA is left out, because the CDR3 cannot be placed on it with certainty; the CDR3 is given as TCRdb lists it. V gene TRBV29-1 combines with J gene TRBJ2-1; the D call TRBD2 from the table was never checked on the DNA. The CDR3 is 15 amino acids long, termini counted. CDR1 and CDR2 from the germline V gene are SQVTM and ANQGSEA. CDR3 residues: CSVGLAGGFYNEECI.

The CDR3 region is CASIFSVPLDNEQFF. Here the CDR3 DNA reads TGTGCCAGCATCTTTAGCGTGCCACTCGATAATGAGCAGTTCTTC. The chain has TRBV11-2 and TRBJ2-1; tentative D call: TRBD2 (5 bases). This CDR3 is 15 amino acids long. In germline, CDR1 is SGHAT, CDR2 FQNNGV. V dropped 7 bases and J dropped 7 bases, with 20 bases sitting between them. Full variable domain (remainder filled in from reference TRBV11-2 and TRBJ2-1): EAGVAQSPRYKIIEKRQSVAFWCNPISGHATLYWYQQILGQGPKLLIQFQNNGVVDDSQLPKDRFSAERLKGVDSTLKIQPAKLEDSAVYLCASIFSVPLDNEQFFGPGTRLTVL.

Of note for this clonotype: Sequence at one end of the junction differs from germline and may be a read error. The chain recombines TRBV29-1 with TRBJ2-7; possibly TRBD1 for D (6 bases). The CDR3 totals 15 residues. Germline lookup yields CDR1 SQVTM and CDR2 ANQGSEA. The CDR3 DNA reads as TGCAGCGTTGCCGGAACTGACAGGAATCTCTACGAGCATTACTTC. As protein: CSVAGTDRNLYEHYF.

Remarks on this clonotype: Sequence at one end of the junction differs from germline and may be a read error. V usage is TRBV6-2 or TRBV6-3 and J usage is TRBJ1-2, with D unresolved. CDR3 length: 16 amino acids. The V gene's germline CDR1 is MNHEY and CDR2 SVGEGT. The CDR3 loop is CDSSYPGVGSGGGYTF. The CDR3 DNA sequence: TGTGACAGCAGTTACCCCGGAGTAGGCTCCGGAGGTGGCTATACCTTC.

V and J are TRBV6-6 and TRBJ2-1; perhaps TRBD1 as D (5 bases). The CDR3 is 14 amino acids. Trimming took 0 bases from V and 8 from J, leaving 11 bases between them. The germline gives CDR1 MNHNY, CDR2 SVGAGI (reference sequence). DNA of the CDR3: TGTGCCAGCAGTTACTCCCAGGGTCACTATGAGCAGTTCTTC. It translates to CASSYSQGHYEQFF.

As to this clonotype: One end of the junction does not line up with germline, which may come from a read error. V usage is TRBV11-2 and J usage is TRBJ2-6; possible D gene TRBD1, 6 bases. In germline, CDR1 is SGHAT, CDR2 FQNNGV. The CDR3 consists of 15 residues. The CDR3 reads CATQRPRLGADVLTF. The CDR3 DNA reads as TGTGCCACCCAGCGGCCGCGCTTGGGGGCCGACGTCCTGACTTTC.

The chain recombines TRBV12-3 or TRBV12-4 with TRBJ2-1, with D perhaps matching TRBD2 (6 bases). This CDR3 contains 17 residues. The germline V and J ends were trimmed by 3 bases and 8 bases, with 23 bases remaining between them. In nucleotides, the CDR3 is TGTGCCAGCAGTTTTAGAGGGACTCAGAAAACTTACTATGAGCAGTTCTTC. Translation gives CASSFRGTQKTYYEQFF.

A word on this clonotype: An end of the junction does not agree with germline; a read error may underlie this. The rearrangement links TRBV11-1 to TRBJ2-7, with D unresolved. The CDR3 has 12 residues. CDR1 is SGHAT and CDR2 is FQDESV in the germline V gene (reference sequence). CDR3 in DNA: TGTACCAGCAGCTGGAACTCCCACGAGCGGTACTTC. Its protein is CTSSWNSHERYF.

This clonotype was seen once. Likely a read error: the CDR3 ends without its conserved phenylalanine or tryptophan. This chain joins TRBV29-1 and TRBJ2-2; perhaps D is TRBD1 or TRBD2 (5 bases each). Germline V lookup: CDR1 SQVTM, CDR2 ANQGSEA. CDR3 length: 11 amino acids. CDR3 amino acids: CSTKGNGELFL. The CDR3 DNA is TGCAGCACCAAGGGGAACGGGGAACTGTTTCTT.

Many counts were recorded for this clonotype. This chain's CDR3 is CASSQDNSDTQYF. For the CDR3, the DNA is TGTGCCAGCAGCCAAGATAACTCAGATACGCAGTATTTT. The genes are TRBV14 and TRBJ2-3; no definite D call. V lost 0 bases to trimming and J lost 4 bases, with 5 bases between them. This CDR3 contains 13 residues. Germline values: CDR1 SGHDN, CDR2 FVKESK. The full variable domain, with the rest looked up from reference TRBV14 and TRBJ2-3, is EAGVTQFPSHSVIEKGQTVTLRCDPISGHDNLYWYRRVMGKEIKFLLHFVKESKQDESGMPNNRFLAERTGGTYSTLKVQPAELEDSGVYFCASSQDNSDTQYFGPGTRLTVL.

Concerning this clonotype: The CDR3 does not close with the conserved phenylalanine or tryptophan, likely indicating a read error. It is unclear where the CDR3 begins or ends on the DNA, so no DNA is shown, and the CDR3 is as TCRdb lists it. J is TRBJ2-7 and V is TRBV6-1; the D call of TRBD2 is as the table states it, not checked on the DNA. Termini included, the CDR3 measures 11 amino acids. Germline values: CDR1 MNHNS, CDR2 SASEGT. The CDR3 protein is CASSAWTSGIL.

This clonotype was recorded at least ten times. This chain uses TRBV5-1 with TRBJ1-2; unclear D gene. Germline-derived CDR1 and CDR2 are SGHRS and YFSETQ. The CDR3 contains 13 residues. V lost 4 bases and J lost 2, with 9 bases in between. This CDR3 is CASSVQVNYGYTF. The CDR3 nucleotides are TGCGCCAGCAGCGTTCAGGTCAACTATGGCTACACCTTC.

V is TRBV18 and J is TRBJ1-1; perhaps TRBD1 as D (5 bases). Germline V gene lookup returns CDR1 KGHSH and CDR2 LQKENI. This CDR3 is 16 amino acids long. V lost 2 bases and J lost 1, with 14 bases in between. The chain's CDR3 is CASSPTDGGRNTEAFF. The DNA for the CDR3 is TGTGCCAGCTCACCAACCGACGGGGGAAGGAACACTGAAGCTTTCTTT.

The genes are TRBV11-1 and TRBJ2-3; D gene unclear. CDR1 is SGHAT, CDR2 FQDESV, per germline (reference sequence). CDR3 length equals 13 residues. V lost 6 bases and J lost 4, with 11 bases in between. DNA for the CDR3: TGTGCCAGCAGTATAATCATGGCAGATACGCAGTATTTT. It yields the protein CASSIIMADTQYF.

The gene calls are TRBV11-2 and TRBJ2-1; D gene unclear. V lost 3 bases and J lost 8, with 17 bases in between. This CDR3 has 15 amino acids. Germline V CDR1 and CDR2: SGHAT, FQNNGV. The chain's CDR3 is CASSFNGPLHDEQFF. The CDR3 DNA sequence: TGTGCCAGCAGCTTTAACGGGCCACTCCACGATGAGCAGTTCTTC.

The chain couples TRBV4-1 to TRBJ2-1; D perhaps matches TRBD1 (5 bases). The ends were cut back, 5 bases at V and 14 bases at J, with 10 bases in the middle. Germline V gene sequence: CDR1 MGHRA, CDR2 YSYEKL. The CDR3 has 10 amino acids. In nucleotides, the CDR3 is TGCGCCAGCAGCACGGCACAGGAGTTCTTC. Residues: CASSTAQEFF.

The CDR3 sequence is CDSRSGSLSYEQYF. DNA of the CDR3: TGTGACAGTAGAAGCGGGAGCTTGTCCTACGAGCAGTACTTC. The chain joins TRBV6-1 to TRBJ2-7; 8 bases align to TRBD2. The CDR3 sequence is 14 residues long. Per the germline V gene, CDR1 is MNHNS and CDR2 is SASEGT.

A remark on this clonotype: The conserved phenylalanine or tryptophan is not found at the CDR3 terminus, so this likely reflects a read error. CDR3 coding DNA: TGCGCCAGCAGTTGGACTAGCGGCTCCTACAATGAGCAGTTCGTC. It yields the protein CASSWTSGSYNEQFV. The gene calls are TRBV6-2 or TRBV6-3 and TRBJ2-1, with 10 bases that match TRBD2. CDR1 is MNHEY, CDR2 SVGEGT, per germline. This CDR3 comprises 15 residues.

This clonotype has only one observation. Relative to the germline gene, one junction end is altered; a read error may explain this. The genes are TRBV6-2 or TRBV6-3 and TRBJ2-1; D unclear. Per the germline V gene, CDR1 is MNHEY and CDR2 is SVGEGT. This CDR3 has 15 residues. This CDR3 is CANSPLNGAYNEQLF. The DNA of the CDR3 is TGTGCCAACAGTCCCCTGAACGGAGCCTACAATGAGCAGTTATTC.

Comment on this clonotype: This CDR3 fails to terminate in the conserved phenylalanine or tryptophan, so it likely reflects a read error. The chain carries TRBV19 and TRBJ2-6; a possible D gene is TRBD1 (5 bases). The germline CDR1 and CDR2 sequences are LNHDA and SQIVND (reference sequence). The CDR3 consists of 16 residues. V lost 5 bases and J lost 4, with 15 bases in between. In DNA form, the CDR3 reads TGTGCCAGTAGTCCGAAACAGGCTCAAGGGGCCAACGTCCTGACTTAC. The encoded protein is CASSPKQAQGANVLTY.

On this clonotype itself: Without the conserved terminal phenylalanine or tryptophan, this CDR3 likely stems from a read error. The chain combines TRBV29-1 with TRBJ2-7, with unresolved D. Looked up from germline, CDR1 is SQVTM and CDR2 is ANQGSEA. This CDR3 spans 12 amino acids. The CDR3 region is CSANFGTYEQYL. The CDR3 nucleotides read TGCAGCGCAAACTTTGGTACCTACGAACAGTACCTC.